Listed below are T cell receptor beta chains from one sample, sequenced in a study of cytomegalovirus exposure and HLA in healthy donors. Only in-frame clones appear in the TCRdb table, and some are missing; sequencing was by immunoSEQ multiplex PCR. Of over 130,000 clones in the sample, 75% to 85% were seen once. Material: PBMCs. These receptors all stem from a woman aged 40 to 50 in good health and CMV-seropositive. The CDR3 runs from the conserved cysteine through the conserved F or W. A D gene is named only where the DNA matches it firmly. Some rows mark clone size as missing; the rest say once, few, many or name a class of expanded clone.

D,J,size,V,CDR3,DNA
.,TRBJ2-1,few,TRBV7-2,CASSLGLRQFF,TGTGCCAGCAGCTTAGGGTTGAGGCAGTTCTTC
.,TRBJ2-2,.,TRBV18,CASSPMVGGNYGELFF,TGTGCCAGCTCACCCATGGTCGGCGGGAACTACGGGGAGCTGTTTTTT
TRBD1,TRBJ1-1,.,TRBV5-4,CASSLTGGYTEAFF,TGTGCCAGCAGCCTTACAGGGGGTTACACTGAAGCTTTCTTT
.,TRBJ1-1,few,TRBV18,CASSPLGGTTEAFF,TGTGCCAGCTCACCATTGGGAGGGACCACTGAAGCTTTCTTT
TRBD2,TRBJ2-2,.,TRBV9,CASSVGWTSGVRAGELFF,TGTGCCAGCAGCGTAGGTTGGACTAGCGGGGTTCGGGCCGGGGAGCTGTTTTTT
TRBD1,TRBJ1-2,.,TRBV29-1,CSVPGTGDYGYTF,TGCAGCGTTCCAGGGACAGGGGACTATGGCTACACCTTC
.,TRBJ1-2,few,TRBV2,CATTGYTF,TGTGCCACCACAGGGTACACCTTC
TRBD2,TRBJ2-7,few,TRBV9,CASSPPPGLAVYEQYF,TGTGCCAGCAGCCCACCGCCGGGACTAGCGGTCTACGAGCAGTACTTC
TRBD2,TRBJ2-5,.,TRBV7-9,CASSTRLAGQETQYF,TGTGCCAGCAGCACCCGACTAGCGGGACAAGAGACCCAGTACTTC
.,TRBJ2-3,.,TRBV20-1,CSARRTDTQYF,TGCAGTGCTCGTCGCACAGATACGCAGTATTTT
.,TRBJ2-1,.,TRBV19,CASRPAGGLDFF,TGTGCCAGTAGGCCTGCGGGCGGGCTCGATTTCTTC
.,TRBJ1-1,few,TRBV5-1,CASSFTRNTEAFF,TGCGCCAGCAGCTTTACAAGAAACACTGAAGCTTTCTTT
TRBD2,TRBJ2-5,.,TRBV10-2,CASSVTSGRAMETQYF,TGCGCCAGCAGTGTGACTAGCGGGAGGGCTATGGAGACCCAGTACTTC
TRBD1,TRBJ1-1,.,TRBV5-1,CASSPYGPGTGAEAFF,TGCGCCAGCAGCCCGTACGGCCCAGGGACAGGGGCTGAAGCTTTCTTT
.,TRBJ2-6,.,TRBV5-5,CASSLGDSGANVLTF,TGTGCCAGCAGCTTGGGAGACTCTGGGGCCAACGTCCTGACTTTC
.,TRBJ2-2,.,TRBV14,CASSRQLGVGELFF,TGTGCCAGCAGCCGGCAGTTGGGAGTGGGGGAGCTGTTTTTT
.,TRBJ2-1,.,TRBV9,CASSPAGYPSYNEQFF,TGTGCCAGCAGCCCGGCGGGATACCCCTCCTACAATGAGCAGTTCTTC
TRBD1,TRBJ2-2,many,TRBV14,CASSQFRGRGDGELFF,TGTGCCAGCAGCCAATTCAGGGGGCGAGGGGACGGGGAGCTGTTTTTT
.,TRBJ2-7,.,TRBV7-7,CASSLVSLRCGKWSYEQYF,TGTGCTAGCAGCTTAGTTTCCTTGCGGTGCGGGAAATGGTCCTACGAGCAGTACTTC
TRBD2,TRBJ2-5,.,TRBV6-1,CASGTSGSRTQYF,TGTGCCAGCGGTACTAGCGGTTCTCGGACCCAGTACTTC
TRBD1,TRBJ2-3,.,TRBV27,CASSLKRPGTGRADTQYF,TGTGCCAGCAGTTTAAAACGGCCCGGGACAGGGCGAGCAGATACGCAGTATTTT
.,TRBJ2-2,.,TRBV5-1,CASSLQGEDGELFF,TGCGCCAGCAGCTTGCAGGGGGAGGACGGGGAGCTGTTTTTT
.,TRBJ2-3,once,TRBV27,CASRRTGTDTQYF,TGTGCCAGCAGGCGGACAGGCACAGATACGCAGTATTTT
TRBD1,TRBJ1-2,.,TRBV2,CASSPDRAYGYTF,TGTGCCAGCAGTCCGGACAGGGCCTATGGCTACACCTTC
.,TRBJ2-7,.,TRBV9,CASSVERLTEQYF,TGTGCCAGCAGCGTAGAACGACTCACCGAGCAGTACTTC
TRBD1,TRBJ2-7,once,TRBV19,CASRPPDRAYEQYF,TGTGCCAGTAGGCCCCCCGACAGGGCCTACGAGCAGTACTTC
TRBD2,TRBJ2-1,.,TRBV6-1,CASSLWGLDNEQFF,TGTGCCAGCAGTCTGTGGGGACTAGACAATGAGCAGTTCTTC
TRBD1,TRBJ1-2,once,TRBV28,CASSRGQGNYGYTF,TGTGCCAGCAGTAGGGGACAGGGGAACTATGGCTACACCTTC
.,TRBJ1-3,.,TRBV7-9,CASSLKAGSSGNTIYF,TGTGCCAGCAGCTTAAAGGCGGGATCCTCTGGAAACACCATATATTTT
TRBD1,TRBJ2-1,.,TRBV19,CASTDWGTGDNEQFF,TGTGCCAGTACTGATTGGGGGACAGGGGACAATGAGCAGTTCTTC
.,TRBJ1-5,.,TRBV18,CASSPPPGGNQPQHF,TGTGCCAGCTCACCACCGCCGGGTGGCAATCAGCCCCAGCATTTT